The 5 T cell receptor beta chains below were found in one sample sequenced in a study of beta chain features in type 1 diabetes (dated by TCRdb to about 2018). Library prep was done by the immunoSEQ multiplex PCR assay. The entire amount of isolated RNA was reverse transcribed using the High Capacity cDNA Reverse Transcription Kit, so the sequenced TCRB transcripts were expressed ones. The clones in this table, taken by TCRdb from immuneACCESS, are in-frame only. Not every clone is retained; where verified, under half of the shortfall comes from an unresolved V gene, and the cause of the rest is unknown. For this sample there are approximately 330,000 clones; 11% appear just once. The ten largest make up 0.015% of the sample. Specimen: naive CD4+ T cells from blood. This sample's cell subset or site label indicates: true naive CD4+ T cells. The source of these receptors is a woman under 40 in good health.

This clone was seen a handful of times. CDR3 DNA sequence: TGTGCCAGTAGCCTCCTAGCGGGAGGGGTCTACAATGAGCAGTTCTTC. Translated, it gives CASSLLAGGVYNEQFF. The rearrangement joins TRBV19 to TRBJ2-1; 12 nucleotides match TRBD2. The CDR3 length is 16 residues. Trimming at V came to 6 bases and at J to 3 bases, leaving 6 bases not matched to a gene. In germline, CDR1 is LNHDA, CDR2 SQIVND (reference sequence).

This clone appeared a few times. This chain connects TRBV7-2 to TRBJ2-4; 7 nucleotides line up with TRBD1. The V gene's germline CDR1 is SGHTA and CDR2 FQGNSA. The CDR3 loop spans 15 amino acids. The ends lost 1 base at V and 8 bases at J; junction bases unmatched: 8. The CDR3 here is CASSLGSQGLDIQYF. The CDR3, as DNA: TGTGCCAGCAGCTTAGGCTCACAGGGGTTGGACATTCAGTACTTC.

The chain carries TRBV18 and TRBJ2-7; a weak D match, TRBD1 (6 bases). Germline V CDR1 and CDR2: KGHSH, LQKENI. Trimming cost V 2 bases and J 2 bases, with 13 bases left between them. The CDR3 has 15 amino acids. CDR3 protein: CASSPGSRGPYEQYF. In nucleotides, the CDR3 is TGTGCCAGCTCACCAGGTTCCAGGGGCCCCTACGAGCAGTACTTC.

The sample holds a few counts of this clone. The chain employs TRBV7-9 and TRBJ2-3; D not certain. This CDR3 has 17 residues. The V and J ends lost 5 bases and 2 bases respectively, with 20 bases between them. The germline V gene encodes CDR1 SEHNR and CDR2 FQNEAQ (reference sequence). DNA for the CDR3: TGTGCCAGCAGCCCCGGCCTAGTGCGGAACTTCACAGATACGCAGTATTTT. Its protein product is CASSPGLVRNFTDTQYF.

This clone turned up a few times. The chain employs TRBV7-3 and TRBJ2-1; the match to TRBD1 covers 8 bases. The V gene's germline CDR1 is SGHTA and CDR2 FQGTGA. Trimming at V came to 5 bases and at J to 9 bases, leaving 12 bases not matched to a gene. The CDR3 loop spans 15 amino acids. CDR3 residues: CASSDGQGSGSEQFF. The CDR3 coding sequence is TGTGCCAGCAGCGACGGACAGGGCTCTGGGAGTGAGCAGTTCTTC.